This passage covers 23 T cell receptor beta chains from one sample sequenced in a study of T cell repertoires in cytomegalovirus infection (dated by TCRdb to the late 2010s). TCRdb shows the sequencer as Illumina HiSeq 1500. TCRdb redid the processing of the public reads, applying fastp at Q25 and MiXCR, and retained in-frame beta chains. Rows with a matching CDR3 protein are joined into one entry that keeps the most common DNA and genes. The sample contains 120,000 to 150,000 distinct CDR3 sequences, about 6% of them found a single time. Approximately 18% of the sample rests with the top ten. The material sequenced was PBMCs. The receptors derive from a human donor in good health (CMV status not recorded). Some clones in this sample may be carry-over from other donors' samples.

This clonotype was seen repeatedly, ten times or more. CDR3 amino acids: CASSLSRRGQETQYF. In DNA, the CDR3 is TGTGCCAGCAGCCTCTCCCGCCGGGGGCAAGAGACCCAGTACTTC. This chain joins TRBV7-8 and TRBJ2-5, with D perhaps TRBD2 (6 bases). Trimming shortened V by 5 bases and J by 2 bases, and 15 bases separated the two germline ends. Germline CDR1 reads SGHVS; CDR2 reads FQNEAQ. This CDR3 spans 15 amino acids. The variable domain in full, with the rest retrieved from reference TRBV7-8 and TRBJ2-5, is GAGVSQSPRYKVAKRGQDVALRCDPISGHVSLFWYQQALGQGPEFLTYFQNEAQLDKSGLPSDRFFAERPEGSVSTLKIQRTQQEDSAVYLCASSLSRRGQETQYFGPGTRLLVL.

This clonotype was detected ten times or more. CDR3 residues: CASSPELNSPLHF. In DNA, the CDR3 is TGTGCCAGCAGCCCAGAGTTGAATTCACCCCTCCACTTT. This chain joins TRBV7-6 and TRBJ1-6; no clear D. There are 13 residues in the CDR3. V dropped 5 bases and J dropped 7 bases, with 9 bases sitting between them. Looked up from germline, CDR1 is SGHVS and CDR2 is FNYEAQ.

This clonotype appeared many times. The chain recombines TRBV10-1 with TRBJ1-6, with D uncertain. CDR3 length: 13 residues. CDR1 is WNHNN, CDR2 SYGVQD, per germline (reference sequence). Trimming pared 2 bases from V and 9 bases from J, leaving 8 bases between. CDR3 nucleotide sequence: TGCGCCAGCAGTGAGGGAGGTGGTTCACCCCTCCACTTT. It codes for CASSEGGGSPLHF.

CDR3 sequence reads: CASAAANTIYF. CDR3 sequence (DNA): TGTGCCAGCGCCGCCGCGAACACCATATATTTT. The J gene is TRBJ1-3, the V gene TRBV28; no clear D gene. Germline lookup yields CDR1 MDHEN and CDR2 SYDVKM. The CDR3 loop spans 11 amino acids. Trimming pared 8 bases from V and 7 bases from J, leaving 9 bases between.

This clonotype was counted ten times or more. The rearrangement links TRBV7-2 to TRBJ2-3; D gene unclear. Germline CDR1 is SGHTA and CDR2 is FQGNSA. The V gene lost 7 bases and the J gene lost 3 bases, with 11 bases spanning the gap. This CDR3 is 13 amino acids long. The CDR3 sequence is CASKQVGTDTQYF. In DNA form, the CDR3 reads TGTGCCAGCAAGCAAGTGGGGACAGATACGCAGTATTTT.

This clonotype was picked up many times. V gene TRBV7-9 combines with J gene TRBJ1-5; D unclear. CDR3 size: 14 residues. Germline-derived CDR1 and CDR2 are SEHNR and FQNEAQ (reference sequence). The V end was cut by 5 bases, the J end by 1 base, with 9 bases between. The DNA of the CDR3 is TGTGCCAGCAGCCGGGAAGGAAGCAATCAGCCCCAGCATTTT. Translated: CASSREGSNQPQHF.

This clonotype showed up many times. The V and J genes are TRBV29-1 and TRBJ1-1; perhaps TRBD1 as D (5 bases). Trimming cost V 4 bases and J 0 bases, with 15 bases left between them. The CDR3 has 15 residues. Germline V CDR1 and CDR2: SQVTM, ANQGSEA. The CDR3 spells CSVGTMGRLNTEAFF. As DNA, the CDR3 is TGCAGCGTTGGTACGATGGGACGGTTGAACACTGAAGCTTTCTTT.

The genes are TRBV18 and TRBJ2-3; D perhaps matches TRBD2 (5 bases). The CDR3 has 15 residues. Germline-derived CDR1 and CDR2 are KGHSH and LQKENI. Trimming took off 3 bases at V and 0 bases at J, with 10 bases between the two ends. The CDR3 here is CASSPLSGSTDTQYF. In nucleotides, the CDR3 is TGTGCCAGCTCACCCCTGAGCGGTAGCACAGATACGCAGTATTTT. Together with reference TRBV18 and TRBJ2-3, the CDR3 gives the full variable domain: NAGVMQNPRHLVRRRGQEARLRCSPMKGHSHVYWYRQLPEEGLKFMVYLQKENIIDESGMPKERFSAEFPKEGPSILRIQQVVRGDSAAYFCASSPLSGSTDTQYFGPGTRLTVL.

This clonotype showed up many times. The chain couples TRBV14 to TRBJ2-2; D not resolved. This CDR3 is built from 16 residues. V was trimmed by 1 base and J by 5 bases, leaving 14 bases between them. Germline V CDR1 and CDR2: SGHDN, FVKESK. CDR3 DNA: TGTGCCAGCAGCCAAGGGTCACCTTGGGGAACCGGGGAGCTGTTTTTT. The encoded protein is CASSQGSPWGTGELFF.

V and J are TRBV4-3 and TRBJ1-1; D uncertain. Between the trimmed V and J ends, which lost 0 bases and 1 base, there was a span of 21 bases. The CDR3 has 19 amino acids. Germline values: CDR1 LGHNA, CDR2 YSLEER. The CDR3 DNA reads TGCGCCAGCAGCCAAGAGTTCCCCCCGGTTAGGGCGGGGAACACTGAAGCTTTCTTT. Its protein is CASSQEFPPVRAGNTEAFF.

The rearrangement uses TRBV5-1 and TRBJ2-1, with D possibly being TRBD1 or TRBD2 (5 bases each). The CDR3 covers 16 residues. Between the trimmed V and J ends, which lost 4 bases and 5 bases, there was a span of 19 bases. From germline, CDR1 is SGHRS and CDR2 YFSETQ. The CDR3 is CASSTPGPIKNNEQFF. DNA for the CDR3: TGCGCCAGCAGCACGCCGGGACCCATCAAGAACAATGAGCAGTTCTTC.

V and J are TRBV20-1 and TRBJ2-1, with 12 bases fitting TRBD2. This CDR3 has 18 residues. Per the germline V gene, CDR1 is DFQATT and CDR2 is SNEGSKA (reference sequence). J gave up 0 bases and V 3 bases, and 9 bases lay outside the gene matches. CDR3 DNA: TGCAGTGCTAGTAGCCTGACTAGCGGGGGATTCTCCTACAATGAGCAGTTCTTC. Translated: CSASSLTSGGFSYNEQFF.

This clonotype has ten or more counts. The CDR3 DNA reads TGTGCCAGCAGCTACGACAGGGTTGGGTATGGGCAGTACTTC. As protein: CASSYDRVGYGQYF. This chain uses TRBV7-2 with TRBJ2-7; 7 bases map to TRBD1. The ends lost 4 bases at V and 9 bases at J; junction bases unmatched: 12. Per the germline V gene, CDR1 is SGHTA and CDR2 is FQGNSA. This CDR3 contains 14 residues.

Notes on this clonotype: This could be a read error, since a much larger clone is one nucleotide away. The chain is built from TRBV28 and TRBJ2-3; 7 bases line up with TRBD2. CDR1 is MDHEN and CDR2 is SYDVKM in the germline V gene. The junction had 10 bases not matched to a gene; V was cut back by 9 bases and J by 1 base. CDR3 length: 15 amino acids. The DNA of the CDR3 is TGTGCCAGGACTGGGAGCGGGGTCGGCACAGATACGCAGTATTTT. As protein: CARTGSGVGTDTQYF.

In its sample, this clonotype was seen many times. The chain recombines TRBV7-3 with TRBJ2-2; 7 bases match TRBD2. After removal of 5 bases from V and 0 bases from J, the junction contained 6 bases not matched to a gene. Germline lookup yields CDR1 SGHTA and CDR2 FQGTGA. The CDR3 covers 16 residues. CDR3 region: CASSPEGGSNTGELFF. CDR3 nucleotides: TGTGCCAGCAGCCCCGAGGGAGGGTCGAACACCGGGGAGCTGTTTTTT.

This clonotype was detected ten times or more. The chain employs TRBV20-1 and TRBJ2-3; 8 bases match TRBD1. The length of the CDR3 is 15 residues. Germline CDR1 reads DFQATT; CDR2 reads SNEGSKA (reference sequence). J was trimmed by 3 bases and V by 7 bases; bases with no gene match: 12. CDR3 coding DNA: TGCAGTGTTCAAGGACAGGGAGGACGGACAGATACGCAGTATTTT. It encodes CSVQGQGGRTDTQYF.

At least ten counts were recorded for this clonotype. The chain has TRBV6-1 and TRBJ2-1; 9 bases are shared with TRBD1. Trimming removed 6 bases from V and 4 bases from J; junction bases left unmatched: 7. Germline V gives CDR1 MNHNS, CDR2 SASEGT. The CDR3 extends over 15 amino acids. CDR3: CASRADRGGYNEQFF. CDR3 DNA sequence: TGTGCCAGCAGGGCGGACAGGGGCGGGTACAATGAGCAGTTCTTC.

This clonotype was found many times. The CDR3 nucleotides read TGCGCCAGCAGCTTGGAACAGGACCGGCCTGAAGCTTTCTTT. It yields the protein CASSLEQDRPEAFF. The J gene is TRBJ1-1, the V gene TRBV5-1; TRBD1 might be the D (5 bases). Trimming left V 0 bases short and J 6 bases short, with 12 bases between. Germline CDR1 is SGHRS and CDR2 is YFSETQ. CDR3 length equals 14 residues. The whole variable domain, remainder taken from reference TRBV5-1 and TRBJ1-1, is KAGVTQTPRYLIKTRGQQVTLSCSPISGHRSVSWYQQTPGQGLQFLFEYFSETQRNKGNFPGRFSGRQFSNSRSEMNVSTLELGDSALYLCASSLEQDRPEAFFGQGTRLTVV.

There are many counts of this clonotype. The chain has TRBV7-2 and TRBJ2-4; 7 bases line up with TRBD2. The CDR3 extends over 13 amino acids. Unmatched junction bases numbered 6, after V lost 4 bases and J lost 9 bases. Germline-derived CDR1 and CDR2 are SGHTA and FQGNSA. The CDR3 sequence is CASSYGLGAIQYF. CDR3 sequence (DNA): TGTGCCAGCAGCTACGGACTAGGGGCCATTCAGTACTTC. The full variable domain, in which reference TRBV7-2 and TRBJ2-4 provide the parts outside the CDR3, is GAGVSQSPSNKVTEKGKDVELRCDPISGHTALYWYRQSLGQGLEFLIYFQGNSAPDKSGLPSDRFSAERTGGSVSTLTIQRTQQEDSAVYLCASSYGLGAIQYFGAGTRLSVL.

The J gene is TRBJ1-6, the V gene TRBV9; D is possibly TRBD1 (6 bases). Trimming shortened V by 0 bases and J by 3 bases, and 7 bases separated the two germline ends. The CDR3 loop spans 15 amino acids. Germline-derived CDR1 and CDR2 are SGDLS and YYNGEE. The CDR3: CASSVADSYNSPLHF. The CDR3 coding sequence is TGTGCCAGCAGCGTAGCGGACAGCTATAATTCACCCCTCCACTTT.

This clonotype was seen many times. The J gene is TRBJ2-3, the V gene TRBV5-3, with 9 bases matching TRBD1. TRBV5-3 is an ORF for which the function is uncertain. The CDR3 has 19 residues. V lost 8 bases to trimming and J lost 4 bases; unmatched junction nucleotides: 23. CDR3 sequence: CASSPRYLGGTGTADTQYF. CDR3 nucleotide sequence: TGTGCCAGCAGCCCTCGGTATCTGGGCGGGACAGGGACAGCAGATACGCAGTATTTT.

This clonotype was detected ten times or more. The chain joins TRBV7-2 to TRBJ1-4; D ambiguous. There are 15 residues in the CDR3. Germline loops: CDR1 SGHTA, CDR2 FQGNSA. With 2 bases removed from V and 7 bases from J, the gap between germline ends came to 14 bases. The CDR3 DNA follows: TGTGCCAGCAGCTTACAGCCACAAGCCGGTGAAAAACTGTTTTTT. Protein product: CASSLQPQAGEKLFF.

This clonotype was found many times. This rearrangement joins TRBV7-8 to TRBJ2-7; TRBD1 or TRBD2 may be the D gene (5 bases each). Trimming took off 3 bases at V and 1 base at J, with 16 bases between the two ends. Germline V gives CDR1 SGHVS, CDR2 FQNEAQ. The CDR3 covers 16 residues. CDR3: CASSFGAGIVSYEQYF. The CDR3 DNA sequence: TGTGCCAGCAGCTTCGGGGCAGGCATAGTGTCCTACGAGCAGTACTTC.